These 29 T cell receptor beta chains came from one sample sequenced in a study of PD-1 blockade in classical Hodgkin lymphoma. Each patient relapsed following autologous stem cell transplantation, and prior brentuximab vedotin exposure differed. Only in-frame clones appear in the TCRdb table, and some are missing; sequencing was by immunoSEQ multiplex PCR. This sample yields approximately 21,000 clones, of which roughly 70% are seen a single time; about 21% belongs to the top ten. The sequencing used peripheral blood mononuclear cells (PBMCs), collected at baseline. Receptors originate from a human donor with classical Hodgkin lymphoma.

The chain joins TRBV28 to TRBJ1-3; D is possibly TRBD1 (5 bases). Germline V gene sequence: CDR1 MDHEN, CDR2 SYDVKM. The germline V and J ends were trimmed by 2 bases and 0 bases, with 8 bases remaining between them. There are 15 residues in the CDR3. The CDR3 loop reads CASSLPQDSGNTIYF. The CDR3, as DNA: TGTGCCAGCAGTTTACCACAGGACTCTGGAAACACCATATATTTT.

This clone has a single count. The chain links TRBV7-2 to TRBJ1-3, with D maybe TRBD1 (6 bases). This CDR3 has 16 amino acids. V shed 3 bases and J shed 1 base, with 13 bases lying between them. The V gene's germline CDR1 is SGHTA and CDR2 FQGNSA. The CDR3 sequence is CASSLEGGWSGNTIYF. CDR3 sequence (DNA): TGTGCCAGCAGCTTGGAAGGGGGGTGGTCTGGAAACACCATATATTTT.

As regards this clone: At one boundary the junction diverges from the germline segment, which might be a read error. This sequence joins TRBV11-3 and TRBJ2-7; 10 bases are shared with TRBD1. The length of the CDR3 is 14 residues. Germline CDR1 reads SGHNT; CDR2 reads YENEEA. CDR3 nucleotide sequence: TGTGCCAGCAGCCTAGACAGGGGGCTCGACGAGCAGTACTTC. Protein sequence: CASSLDRGLDEQYF.

The chain has TRBV19 and TRBJ2-7, with a tentative D call TRBD1 (6 bases). Per the germline V gene, CDR1 is LNHDA and CDR2 is SQIVND (reference sequence). Trimming took off 5 bases at V and 5 bases at J, with 13 bases between the two ends. This CDR3 spans 13 amino acids. DNA for the CDR3: TGTGCCAGTAGTGTTTACAGGGACAACGAGCAGTACTTC. Its translation is CASSVYRDNEQYF.

This clone has just a few counts. This sequence joins TRBV4-2 and TRBJ1-5; D uncertain. Deletions cut 4 bases from V and 6 bases from J, with 13 bases between. This CDR3 has 14 residues. Per the germline V gene, CDR1 is LGHNA and CDR2 is YNFKEQ. CDR3 coding DNA: TGTGCCAGCAGCCGAGGAAGGGAAGGTCAGCCCCAGCATTTT. It specifies CASSRGREGQPQHF.

In its sample, this clone was seen a few times. The rearrangement joins TRBV9 to TRBJ2-1; 7 nucleotides agree with TRBD2. This CDR3 contains 15 residues. Losses at the gene ends were 0 bases for V and 4 bases for J; bases not matched to a gene: 4. Germline assignment: CDR1 SGDLS and CDR2 YYNGEE. This CDR3 reads CASSVEWGGYNEQFF. CDR3 sequence (DNA): TGTGCCAGCAGCGTAGAGTGGGGGGGTTACAATGAGCAGTTCTTC.

This clone was found a few times. The chain is built from TRBV4-1 and TRBJ1-4, with unresolved D. Germline lookup yields CDR1 MGHRA and CDR2 YSYEKL. This CDR3 contains 15 residues. The germline V and J ends were trimmed by 1 base and 3 bases, with 9 bases remaining between them. CDR3 loop: CASSQGAASNEKLFF. CDR3 coding DNA: TGCGCCAGCAGCCAAGGAGCAGCCTCTAATGAAAAACTGTTTTTT.

The chain combines TRBV7-9 with TRBJ1-1; TRBD1 agrees at 8 bases. The CDR3 runs 18 residues. V was clipped by 2 bases and J by 3 bases; unmatched bases: 14. The germline CDR1 and CDR2 sequences are SEHNR and FQNEAQ (reference sequence). CDR3 in DNA: TGTGCCAGCAGCTTAAGTCGGAGCCAGGGGGCGAGGGACACTGAAGCTTTCTTT. It codes for CASSLSRSQGARDTEAFF.

This chain joins TRBV6-6 and TRBJ1-2; unclear D gene. V lost 0 bases and J 7 bases, leaving 6 bases between the germline ends. Germline CDR1 MNHNY, CDR2 SVGAGI (reference sequence). The CDR3 length is 12 residues. As DNA, the CDR3 is TGTGCCAGCAGTTACTCACCTGGTGGCTACACCTTC. It yields the protein CASSYSPGGYTF.

The rearrangement uses TRBV27 and TRBJ1-1; the match to TRBD1 covers 8 bases. This CDR3 contains 15 residues. The J segment lost 3 bases and the V segment lost 6 bases, leaving 9 bases of the junction unmatched. Germline V lookup: CDR1 MNHEY, CDR2 SMNVEV (reference sequence). The CDR3: CASRKGQGGYTEAFF. CDR3 sequence (DNA): TGTGCCAGCAGGAAAGGACAGGGCGGATACACTGAAGCTTTCTTT.

This clone was picked up a small number of times. The J gene is TRBJ2-2, the V gene TRBV30, with D maybe TRBD1 (5 bases). This CDR3 is 13 amino acids long. CDR1 is GTSNPN, CDR2 SVGIG, per germline (reference sequence). With 7 bases removed from V and 2 bases from J, the gap between germline ends came to 11 bases. Here the CDR3 DNA reads TGTGCCTATGCGACAGTTAACACCGGGGAGCTGTTTTTT. It is translated as CAYATVNTGELFF.

The rearrangement joins TRBV10-3 to TRBJ1-2; D possibly corresponds to TRBD1 (6 bases). V lost 10 bases to trimming and J lost 4 bases, with 16 bases between them. CDR3 length: 13 amino acids. Germline loops: CDR1 ENHRY, CDR2 SYGVKD. CDR3 protein: CATTPRTAYGYTF. The CDR3 DNA sequence: TGTGCCACGACTCCACGGACAGCCTATGGCTACACCTTC.

There are a few counts of this clone. V usage is TRBV28 and J usage is TRBJ2-1; D possibly corresponds to TRBD1 (5 bases). Germline CDR1 MDHEN, CDR2 SYDVKM. Trimming took off 1 base at V and 6 bases at J, with 22 bases between the two ends. The CDR3 length is 18 residues. CDR3 bases: TGTGCCAGCAGTTTATCTTCAGGGCCCTCTCCCCAGGTCAATGAGCAGTTCTTC. Translation: CASSLSSGPSPQVNEQFF.

The V and J genes are TRBV7-6 and TRBJ2-1, with TRBD2 matching 7 bases. Germline CDR1 is SGHVS and CDR2 is FNYEAQ. The CDR3 length is 19 residues. V was pared by 5 bases and J by 3 bases, with 19 bases of the junction left unmatched. CDR3 loop: CASSGPEIAGYGVYNEQFF. The CDR3 coding sequence is TGTGCCAGCAGCGGGCCTGAAATAGCGGGTTATGGGGTCTACAATGAGCAGTTCTTC.

Comments on this clone: Additional DNA sequences in this sample encode the identical CDR3. This chain connects TRBV11-2 to TRBJ1-2; D is possibly TRBD1 (5 bases). Between the trimmed V and J ends, which lost 3 bases and 6 bases, there was a span of 11 bases. Germline values: CDR1 SGHAT, CDR2 FQNNGV. The CDR3 runs 13 residues. The CDR3 coding sequence is TGTGCCAGCAGCTTCACGGGGGGGGATGGCTACACCTTC. Amino acids: CASSFTGGDGYTF.

This clone was observed a few times. V gene TRBV19 combines with J gene TRBJ1-1; D uncertain. Germline lookup yields CDR1 LNHDA and CDR2 SQIVND (reference sequence). There are 14 residues in the CDR3. Trimming left V 4 bases short and J 2 bases short, with 11 bases between. The CDR3 DNA is TGTGCCAGTAGTAGAACGGGCCTCAACACTGAAGCTTTCTTT. Amino acids: CASSRTGLNTEAFF.

The V and J genes are TRBV6-1 and TRBJ1-5, with a weak D call TRBD1 (5 bases). CDR1 is MNHNS, CDR2 SASEGT, per germline. Trimming took off 6 bases at V and 5 bases at J, with 17 bases between the two ends. This CDR3 region has 15 residues. The CDR3 here is CASRETGTSHQPQHF. CDR3 bases: TGTGCCAGCAGGGAGACCGGGACTTCGCATCAGCCCCAGCATTTT.

This chain joins TRBV19 and TRBJ1-2; D not certain. The V end lost 1 base, the J end lost 3 bases, and 9 bases lay between the germline ends. The CDR3 spans 14 residues. The germline V gene encodes CDR1 LNHDA and CDR2 SQIVND (reference sequence). The CDR3 DNA follows: TGTGCCAGTAGTATAGTTGGCAGGCACTATGGCTACACCTTC. Translated, it gives CASSIVGRHYGYTF.

The chain is built from TRBV5-4 and TRBJ2-2; 10 nucleotides line up with TRBD2. This CDR3 spans 16 amino acids. Per the germline V gene, CDR1 is SGHNT and CDR2 is YYREEE (reference sequence). Trimming cost V 2 bases and J 3 bases; bases outside gene matches: 4. The chain's CDR3 is CASSLASGGYTGELFF. DNA for the CDR3: TGTGCCAGCAGCTTAGCTAGCGGGGGTTACACCGGGGAGCTGTTTTTT.

The chain has TRBV28 and TRBJ2-5; D is possibly TRBD1 (7 bases). Trimming shortened V by 2 bases and J by 6 bases, and 13 bases separated the two germline ends. CDR1 and CDR2 (germline): MDHEN, SYDVKM. The CDR3 loop spans 14 amino acids. The CDR3 DNA sequence: TGTGCCAGCAGTTTAGGGCAGGGGGGAAAGACCCAGTACTTC. Its translation: CASSLGQGGKTQYF.

The chain joins TRBV18 to TRBJ1-1; weak D call: TRBD1 (5 bases). This CDR3 contains 16 residues. The V gene lost 3 bases and the J gene lost 1 base, with 15 bases spanning the gap. Germline V gene sequence: CDR1 KGHSH, CDR2 LQKENI. Written as DNA, the CDR3 is TGTGCCAGCTCACCGCGGCAGGGTACCACGAACACTGAAGCTTTCTTT. Translation: CASSPRQGTTNTEAFF.

The CDR3 spells CASSYSKRGYEQYF. CDR3 DNA: TGTGCCAGCAGTTACTCGAAGAGGGGCTACGAGCAGTACTTC. The chain combines TRBV6-6 with TRBJ2-7; TRBD1 or TRBD2 may be the D gene (5 bases each). V lost 0 bases and J lost 3, with 9 bases in between. This CDR3 is built from 14 residues. In germline, CDR1 is MNHNY, CDR2 SVGAGI (reference sequence).

This clone has a handful of counts. Written as DNA, the CDR3 is TGTGCCAGCAGTTTATCTTTCTCCGCGCTCACAGATACGCAGTATTTT. Amino acids: CASSLSFSALTDTQYF. V is TRBV28 and J is TRBJ2-3, with no clear D. Trimming shortened V by 1 base and J by 2 bases, and 13 bases separated the two germline ends. The length of the CDR3 is 16 residues. Germline assignment: CDR1 MDHEN and CDR2 SYDVKM.

The chain employs TRBV28 and TRBJ1-5; TRBD1 aligns across 7 bases. Germline V gene data show CDR1 as MDHEN and CDR2 as SYDVKM. V lost 10 bases, J lost 6 bases, and 6 bases stayed unmatched. The CDR3 is 12 residues long. CDR3 DNA: TGTGCCACCAGACAGGGAAGTCAGCCCCAGCATTTT. Translated: CATRQGSQPQHF.

The chain uses TRBV7-8 and TRBJ1-2, with a possible D match to TRBD1 (6 bases). Between the trimmed V and J ends, which lost 4 bases and 11 bases, there was a span of 14 bases. The CDR3 has 12 residues. Per germline, CDR1 SGHVS and CDR2 FQNEAQ. DNA for the CDR3: TGTGCCAGCAGCTATATTAGGGGGGTATACACCTTC. This encodes CASSYIRGVYTF. The whole variable domain, filled in from reference TRBV7-8 and TRBJ1-2, reads GAGVSQSPRYKVAKRGQDVALRCDPISGHVSLFWYQQALGQGPEFLTYFQNEAQLDKSGLPSDRFFAERPEGSVSTLKIQRTQQEDSAVYLCASSYIRGVYTFGSGTRLTVV.

The V gene is TRBV5-6, the J gene TRBJ1-2; 12 bases map to TRBD1. The CDR3 length is 15 residues. The germline V gene encodes CDR1 SGHDT and CDR2 YYEEEE. V lost 2 bases, J lost 4 bases, and 3 bases stayed unmatched. The CDR3 spells CASSLMGQGAYGYTF. CDR3 DNA: TGTGCCAGCAGCTTAATGGGACAGGGGGCCTATGGCTACACCTTC.

This clone has more than one count but fewer than ten. A junction end diverges from the germline sequence, so it may reflect a read error. This chain uses TRBV18 with TRBJ1-2, with D possibly being TRBD1 (6 bases). Germline CDR1 and CDR2: KGHSH and LQKENI. The CDR3 totals 16 residues. CDR3 in DNA: TGTGCCAGCTCCCCACCATGGGCAGGGGCTAACTATGGCTACACCTTC. It specifies CASSPPWAGANYGYTF.

The chain is built from TRBV28 and TRBJ1-1; a weak D match, TRBD1 (5 bases). Germline V gene sequence: CDR1 MDHEN, CDR2 SYDVKM. The CDR3 consists of 11 residues. The V and J ends lost 8 bases and 4 bases respectively, with 8 bases between them. For the CDR3, the DNA is TGTGCCAGCGGGACCGCCACTGAAGCTTTCTTT. Amino acids: CASGTATEAFF.

This chain uses TRBV6-6 with TRBJ1-2, with TRBD1 matching 8 bases. The CDR3 runs to 13 residues. V lost 5 bases, J lost 3 bases, and 2 bases stayed unmatched. The V gene's germline CDR1 is MNHNY and CDR2 SVGAGI (reference sequence). The CDR3 DNA follows: TGTGCCAGCAGTCTGACAGGGGACTATGGCTACACCTTC. Translation: CASSLTGDYGYTF.